The 30 T cell receptor beta chains below were found in one sample sequenced in a study of cytomegalovirus exposure and HLA in healthy donors. The PCR had 60 Vbeta and 13 Jbeta primers. Generated by immunoSEQ multiplex PCR, the TCRdb table keeps only in-frame clones and is missing some. The sample table sets out tens of thousands of clones. The sample consisted of PBMCs. These receptors all stem from a boy under 18 in good health and CMV-seronegative.

The gene calls are TRBV5-6 and TRBJ1-2; weak D call: TRBD1 (6 bases). The CDR3 is made up of 15 amino acids. Germline lookup yields CDR1 SGHDT and CDR2 YYEEEE. V lost 4 bases and J lost 4, with 17 bases in between. The CDR3 region has the DNA TGTGCCAGCAGCCTTCCCTCGACAGGCCGCTATGGCTACACCTTC. It encodes CASSLPSTGRYGYTF.

Here the CDR3 DNA reads TGTGCCAGCAGCCTACCTAGACGGGGGAACACAGATACGCAGTATTTT. Translated: CASSLPRRGNTDTQYF. V is TRBV7-2 and J is TRBJ2-3; tentatively, D is TRBD2 (6 bases). The CDR3 is 16 residues long. The V end lost 5 bases, the J end lost 2 bases, and 17 bases lay between the germline ends. CDR1 is SGHTA and CDR2 is FQGNSA in the germline V gene.

The V gene is TRBV10-3, the J gene TRBJ1-2; D is perhaps TRBD1 (5 bases). The germline gives CDR1 ENHRY, CDR2 SYGVKD. The CDR3 has 14 residues. V was cut by 10 bases and J by 5 bases, with 20 bases left in between. The CDR3 bases are TGTGCCACGCAGGAGGGGTCGACTGTTTATGGCTACACCTTC. Translating gives CATQEGSTVYGYTF.

The chain has TRBV6-1 and TRBJ1-4; 10 nucleotides align to TRBD1. Germline CDR1 is MNHNS and CDR2 is SASEGT. The CDR3 loop spans 13 amino acids. V shed 7 bases, J shed 7 bases, and the junction held 3 bases outside the gene matches. The CDR3 protein is CASKDRGPEKLFF. The CDR3 DNA is TGTGCCAGCAAAGACAGGGGGCCTGAAAAACTGTTTTTT.

This chain links TRBV6-5 with TRBJ1-2, with D possibly being TRBD1 (5 bases). The germline CDR1 and CDR2 sequences are MNHEY and SVGAGI. The CDR3 is made up of 14 amino acids. V lost 8 bases, J lost 10 bases, and 23 bases lay in between. The DNA of the CDR3 is TGTGCCAGCGCGGCAGGGAGGGCCCAAACTACCTACACCTTC. It is translated as CASAAGRAQTTYTF.

The chain couples TRBV30 to TRBJ1-1; the D is unclear. V lost 4 bases, J lost 1 base, and 10 bases lay in between. Germline V gene sequence: CDR1 GTSNPN, CDR2 SVGIG (reference sequence). CDR3 length: 13 residues. The CDR3 coding sequence is TGTGCCTGGACGGCAGGAACGAACACTGAAGCTTTCTTT. This encodes CAWTAGTNTEAFF. Combining the CDR3 with reference TRBV30 and TRBJ1-1 gives the whole variable domain SQTIHQWPATLVQPVGSPLSLECTVEGTSNPNLYWYRQAAGRGLQLLFYSVGIGQISSEVPQNLSASRPQDRQFILSSKKLLLSDSGFYLCAWTAGTNTEAFFGQGTRLTVV.

This chain links TRBV30 with TRBJ1-6; TRBD1 matches 7 bases. The CDR3 sequence is 14 residues long. V trimming: 4 bases; J trimming: 8 bases; junction bases outside the gene matches: 8. CDR1 GTSNPN and CDR2 SVGIG come from the germline V gene (reference sequence). The CDR3 loop reads CAWTLGTDYSPLHF. CDR3 DNA: TGTGCCTGGACCTTAGGGACAGACTATTCACCCCTCCACTTT.

The genes are TRBV6-1 and TRBJ2-5; 13 positions match TRBD2. V lost 4 bases to trimming and J lost 3 bases; unmatched junction nucleotides: 5. Germline V lookup: CDR1 MNHNS, CDR2 SASEGT. The CDR3 extends over 16 amino acids. The CDR3 bases are TGTGCCAGCAGTGCCGGACTAGCGGGAGTAGAAGAGACCCAGTACTTC. Amino acid sequence: CASSAGLAGVEETQYF.

This chain uses TRBV6-1 with TRBJ2-1, with TRBD1 matching over 7 bases. V was clipped by 2 bases and J by 6 bases; unmatched bases: 7. The CDR3 loop spans 15 amino acids. From germline, CDR1 is MNHNS and CDR2 SASEGT. CDR3: CASSEQGVSTNEQFF. In DNA, the CDR3 is TGTGCCAGCAGTGAACAGGGGGTCTCCACCAATGAGCAGTTCTTC.

This chain links TRBV5-6 with TRBJ1-2; TRBD1 aligns across 8 bases. The CDR3 runs to 15 residues. The J segment lost 2 bases and the V segment lost 4 bases, leaving 7 bases of the junction unmatched. Germline V gives CDR1 SGHDT, CDR2 YYEEEE. The CDR3 sequence is CASSPIGQGNYGYTF. The DNA of the CDR3 is TGTGCCAGCAGCCCAATAGGACAGGGAAACTATGGCTACACCTTC. Supplemented by reference TRBV5-6 and TRBJ1-2, the full variable domain reads DAGVTQSPTHLIKTRGQQVTLRCSPKSGHDTVSWYQQALGQGPQFIFQYYEEEERQRGNFPDRFSGHQFPNYSSELNVNALLLGDSALYLCASSPIGQGNYGYTFGSGTRLTVV.

Written as DNA, the CDR3 is TGTGCCAGTAGTACGTCGGCGAGGACTGAAGCTTTCTTT. Protein: CASSTSARTEAFF. J is TRBJ1-1 and V is TRBV19, with D hard to call. The V gene's germline CDR1 is LNHDA and CDR2 SQIVND (reference sequence). Trimming cost V 4 bases and J 5 bases, with 11 bases left between them. This CDR3 region has 13 residues.

This chain's CDR3 is CASIRGVGANVLTF. The CDR3 region has the DNA TGTGCTTCGATAAGGGGTGTCGGGGCCAACGTCCTGACTTTC. The chain employs TRBV2 and TRBJ2-6, with D possibly TRBD1 on 5 matching bases. This CDR3 spans 14 amino acids. Germline loops: CDR1 SNHLY, CDR2 FYNNEI.

V and J are TRBV5-6 and TRBJ1-5; D may be TRBD1 (5 bases). The CDR3 is made up of 16 amino acids. The V end lost 0 bases, the J end lost 0 bases, and 10 bases lay between the germline ends. Germline values: CDR1 SGHDT, CDR2 YYEEEE. CDR3 protein: CASSLEGAISNQPQHF. The CDR3 coding sequence is TGTGCCAGCAGCTTGGAAGGGGCTATTAGCAATCAGCCCCAGCATTTT.

The V gene is TRBV9, the J gene TRBJ2-5; 9 nucleotides agree with TRBD2. V lost 3 bases to trimming and J lost 0 bases; unmatched junction nucleotides: 0. Looked up from germline, CDR1 is SGDLS and CDR2 is YYNGEE. The CDR3 runs to 14 residues. Written as DNA, the CDR3 is TGTGCCAGCAGCGCTAGCGGGGACCAAGAGACCCAGTACTTC. Translating gives CASSASGDQETQYF.

This rearrangement joins TRBV2 to TRBJ2-5; a weak D match, TRBD1 (6 bases). V lost 5 bases, J lost 4 bases, and 11 bases lay in between. The CDR3 runs 13 residues. CDR1 is SNHLY and CDR2 is FYNNEI in the germline V gene. The CDR3 bases are TGTGCCAGCAGTCCGGCCAGGGGAGAGACCCAGTACTTC. It translates to CASSPARGETQYF.

V usage is TRBV6-5 and J usage is TRBJ2-1, with 10 bases that match TRBD2. The CDR3 is made up of 15 amino acids. V shed 4 bases and J 5 bases; nucleotides not matched to a gene: 5. The germline V gene has CDR1 MNHEY and CDR2 SVGAGI. The CDR3 is CASSSSGRSDNEQFF. CDR3 DNA: TGTGCCAGCAGTTCTAGCGGGAGATCCGACAATGAGCAGTTCTTC.

The chain recombines TRBV28 with TRBJ2-3; D is unresolved. CDR3 length: 14 amino acids. CDR1 and CDR2 (germline): MDHEN, SYDVKM. The V gene lost 3 bases and the J gene lost 3 bases, with 10 bases spanning the gap. CDR3 loop: CASSFRFRTDTQYF. The CDR3 coding sequence is TGTGCCAGCAGTTTCCGCTTCAGGACAGATACGCAGTATTTT.

The chain uses TRBV7-2 and TRBJ2-7; 8 bases line up with TRBD2. Losses at the gene ends were 3 bases for V and 4 bases for J; bases not matched to a gene: 8. The germline V gene has CDR1 SGHTA and CDR2 FQGNSA. The CDR3 contains 15 residues. The CDR3 region is CASSLTTSARYEQYF. For the CDR3, the DNA is TGTGCCAGCAGCTTGACGACTAGCGCCAGGTACGAGCAGTACTTC.

V is TRBV6-5 and J is TRBJ2-7; 8 bases fit TRBD1. This CDR3 is 15 amino acids long. The V and J ends lost 8 bases and 1 base, in that order; junction bases with no gene match: 10. Germline V CDR1 and CDR2: MNHEY, SVGAGI. CDR3 residues: CASQEWTGLSYEQYF. The CDR3 DNA is TGTGCCAGCCAAGAGTGGACAGGGCTGTCCTACGAGCAGTACTTC.

The chain couples TRBV18 to TRBJ1-5, with TRBD1 identical over 7 bases. After removal of 4 bases from V and 2 bases from J, the junction contained 5 bases not matched to a gene. The germline gives CDR1 KGHSH, CDR2 LQKENI. This CDR3 has 15 amino acids. The CDR3 loop is CASSLRTGGNQPQHF. CDR3 nucleotide sequence: TGTGCCAGCTCACTACGAACAGGGGGCAATCAGCCCCAGCATTTT.

The chain uses TRBV27 and TRBJ2-5; D may be TRBD2 (5 bases). Trimming took 5 bases from V and 5 from J, leaving 18 bases between them. CDR3 length: 15 amino acids. Germline assignment: CDR1 MNHEY and CDR2 SMNVEV (reference sequence). The CDR3, as DNA: TGTGCCAGCAGTCTTTCCGAGTCGAGGAGGGAGACCCAGTACTTC. Translated: CASSLSESRRETQYF.

As to this clone: Relative to the germline gene, one junction end is altered; a read error may explain this. V usage is TRBV5-1 and J usage is TRBJ2-3; perhaps TRBD2 as D (6 bases). Germline-derived CDR1 and CDR2 are SGHRS and YFSETQ. The CDR3 covers 14 residues. CDR3 coding DNA: TGCGCCGGCAGCTTCAGCGGGTACACAGATACGCAGTATTTT. Translated: CAGSFSGYTDTQYF.

V and J are TRBV5-6 and TRBJ2-7, with D perhaps TRBD2 (6 bases). The CDR3 is 13 amino acids. Trimming stripped 4 bases from V and 6 bases from J, with 14 bases between. Germline-derived CDR1 and CDR2 are SGHDT and YYEEEE. The CDR3 sequence is CASSREPVVEQYF. The CDR3 DNA reads as TGTGCCAGCAGCCGGGAGCCCGTCGTCGAGCAGTACTTC.

Comment on this clone: At the DNA level, this CDR3 is encoded by other sequences in the same sample as well. The chain joins TRBV6-5 to TRBJ1-4; 8 nucleotides line up with TRBD1. V gave up 0 bases and J gave up 7 bases; unmatched junction bases: 1. Germline V gene sequence: CDR1 MNHEY, CDR2 SVGAGI. The CDR3 loop spans 14 amino acids. The CDR3 sequence: CASSYSTGVEKLFF. The CDR3 DNA is TGTGCCAGCAGTTACTCGACAGGGGTTGAAAAACTGTTTTTT.

The rearrangement links TRBV25-1 to TRBJ2-7; TRBD2 matches at 8 bases. Germline assignment: CDR1 MGHDK and CDR2 SYGVNS. This CDR3 is built from 18 residues. The V and J ends lost 9 bases and 4 bases, in that order; junction bases with no gene match: 23. This CDR3 reads CASYGRATIAGTGYEQYF. The CDR3 DNA reads TGTGCCAGTTACGGGAGGGCCACAATAGCGGGAACAGGTTACGAGCAGTACTTC.

The rearrangement uses TRBV9 and TRBJ2-1; D is perhaps TRBD2 (5 bases). The V end was cut by 2 bases, the J end by 4 bases, with 10 bases between. This CDR3 region has 14 residues. Germline V gene lookup returns CDR1 SGDLS and CDR2 YYNGEE. DNA for the CDR3: TGTGCCAGCAGCGTGGCGGGCCTTTACAATGAGCAGTTCTTC. Its translation: CASSVAGLYNEQFF.

This chain connects TRBV4-1 to TRBJ2-1; TRBD2 might be the D (6 bases). CDR3 length: 18 amino acids. Trimming left V 0 bases short and J 4 bases short, with 19 bases between. Per the germline V gene, CDR1 is MGHRA and CDR2 is YSYEKL. The CDR3 nucleotides read TGCGCCAGCAGCCAAGATAAGGCCCGGCGGGGAACGTACAATGAGCAGTTCTTC. Protein: CASSQDKARRGTYNEQFF.

V and J are TRBV29-1 and TRBJ1-2; 8 bases fit TRBD1. CDR3 length equals 13 residues. V was pared by 8 bases and J by 6 bases, with 11 bases of the junction left unmatched. CDR1 and CDR2 (germline): SQVTM, ANQGSEA. CDR3: CSSGPETGDGYTF. As DNA, the CDR3 is TGCAGCTCAGGACCTGAGACAGGGGATGGCTACACCTTC.

V and J are TRBV6-1 and TRBJ2-1, with D hard to call. V lost 6 bases and J lost 8, with 17 bases in between. The CDR3 has 14 amino acids. Germline V gene lookup returns CDR1 MNHNS and CDR2 SASEGT. The CDR3 coding sequence is TGTGCCAGCAGCACCTACCCTCTTTCGGATGAGCAGTTCTTC. Amino acid sequence: CASSTYPLSDEQFF.

The rearrangement joins TRBV27 to TRBJ2-7; no clear D gene. CDR1 and CDR2 (germline): MNHEY, SMNVEV (reference sequence). The ends were cut back, 3 bases at V and 0 bases at J, with 6 bases in the middle. The CDR3 spans 13 residues. CDR3 in DNA: TGTGCCAGCAGTTTTGGGCGCTCCTACGAGCAGTACTTC. Translating it yields CASSFGRSYEQYF.